Listed here is a single T cell receptor beta chain. These data belong to a study of blood T cell repertoires in COVID-19. About the study: PBMCs, B-cell-depleted T cells, or T cells were the source of the cDNA or gDNA that made up the material.

In germline, CDR1 is LGHDT, CDR2 YNNKEL (reference sequence). This CDR3 has 12 amino acids. V dropped 3 bases and J dropped 5 bases, with 7 bases sitting between them. Data came from immunoSEQ multiplex PCR; TCRdb stores just in-frame clones and leaves some out. The sample consists of 360,000 or so clones, around 86% of them appearing once. The clonotype originates from a woman in her forties or fifties who had recovered from COVID-19. This chain links TRBV3-1 (or the pseudogene TRBV3-2) with TRBJ1-2; D gene uncertain. Material for sequencing was PBMCs or T cells enriched from blood (not recorded which). The CDR3 sequence: CASSHRSYGYTF. In DNA form, the CDR3 reads TGTGCCAGCAGCCACAGGTCGTATGGCTACACCTTC.